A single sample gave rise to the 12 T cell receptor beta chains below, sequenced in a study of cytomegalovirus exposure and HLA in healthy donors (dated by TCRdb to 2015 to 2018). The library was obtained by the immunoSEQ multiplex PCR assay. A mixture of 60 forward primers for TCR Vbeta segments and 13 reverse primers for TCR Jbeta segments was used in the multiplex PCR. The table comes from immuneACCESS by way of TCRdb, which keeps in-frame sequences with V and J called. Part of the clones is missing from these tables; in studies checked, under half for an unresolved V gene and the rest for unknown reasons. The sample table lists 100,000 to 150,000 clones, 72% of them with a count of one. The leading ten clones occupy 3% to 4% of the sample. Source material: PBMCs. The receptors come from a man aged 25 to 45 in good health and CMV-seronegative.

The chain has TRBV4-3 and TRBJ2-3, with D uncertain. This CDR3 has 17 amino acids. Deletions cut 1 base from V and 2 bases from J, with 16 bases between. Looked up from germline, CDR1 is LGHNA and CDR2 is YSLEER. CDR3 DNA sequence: TGCGCCAGCAGCCAAGGTGAAGCCTTTTTATACACAGATACGCAGTATTTT. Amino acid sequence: CASSQGEAFLYTDTQYF.

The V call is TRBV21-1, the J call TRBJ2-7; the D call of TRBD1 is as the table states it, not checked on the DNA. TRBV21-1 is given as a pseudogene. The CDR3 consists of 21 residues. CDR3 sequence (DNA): TGTGCCAGCAGCAAAAGGTTTATCCTGGGACAAGGACAGCCAAGCTCCTACGAGCAGTACTTC. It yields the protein CASSKRFILGQGQPSSYEQYF.

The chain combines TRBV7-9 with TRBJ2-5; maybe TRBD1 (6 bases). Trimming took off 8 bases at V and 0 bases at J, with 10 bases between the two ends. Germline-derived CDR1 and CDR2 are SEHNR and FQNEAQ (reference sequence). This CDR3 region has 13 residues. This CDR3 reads CASLGQNQETQYF. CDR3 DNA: TGTGCCAGCTTAGGACAGAACCAAGAGACCCAGTACTTC.

The chain's CDR3 is CASSLKGTAPYEQYF. CDR3 in DNA: TGTGCCAGCAGCTTAAAAGGGACAGCTCCCTACGAGCAGTACTTC. The chain joins TRBV7-3 to TRBJ2-7, with 7 bases fitting TRBD1. CDR1 SGHTA and CDR2 FQGTGA come from the germline V gene. With 1 base clipped from V and 2 bases from J, the junction kept 5 bases outside the gene matches. The CDR3 is made up of 15 amino acids.

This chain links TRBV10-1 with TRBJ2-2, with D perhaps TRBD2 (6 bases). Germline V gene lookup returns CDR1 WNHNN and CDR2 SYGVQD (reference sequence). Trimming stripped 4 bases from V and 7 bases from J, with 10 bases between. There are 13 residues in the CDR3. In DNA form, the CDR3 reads TGCGCCAGCAGTGTGCCGGGAGTCGGGGAGCTGTTTTTT. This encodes CASSVPGVGELFF.

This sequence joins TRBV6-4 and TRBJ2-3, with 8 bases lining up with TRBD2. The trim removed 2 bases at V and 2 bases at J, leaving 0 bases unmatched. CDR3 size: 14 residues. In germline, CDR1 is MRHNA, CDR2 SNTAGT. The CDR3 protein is CASSDGLATDTQYF. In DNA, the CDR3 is TGTGCCAGCAGTGACGGACTAGCCACAGATACGCAGTATTTT.

CDR3 sequence (DNA): TGTGCCAGCAGGATACAGGGGGCGAGCTATGGCTACACCTTC. As protein: CASRIQGASYGYTF. J is TRBJ1-2 and V is TRBV2; 9 bases align to TRBD1. The CDR3 runs 14 residues. Germline assignment: CDR1 SNHLY and CDR2 FYNNEI. The V gene end was trimmed by 6 bases and the J gene end by 4 bases; junction bases not matched to a gene: 6.

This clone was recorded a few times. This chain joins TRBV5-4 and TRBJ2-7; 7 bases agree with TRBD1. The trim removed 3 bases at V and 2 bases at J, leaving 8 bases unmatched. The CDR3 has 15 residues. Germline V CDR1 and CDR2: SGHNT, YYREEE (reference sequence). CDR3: CASSSSGTDPYEQYF. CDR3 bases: TGTGCCAGCAGCTCTTCCGGGACAGACCCCTACGAGCAGTACTTC.

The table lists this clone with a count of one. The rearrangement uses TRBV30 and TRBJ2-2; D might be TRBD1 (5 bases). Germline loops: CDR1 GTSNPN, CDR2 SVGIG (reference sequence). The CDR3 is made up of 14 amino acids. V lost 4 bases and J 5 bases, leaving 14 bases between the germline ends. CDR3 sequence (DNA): TGTGCCTGGATGGGCCAGACAGTAACCGGGGAGCTGTTTTTT. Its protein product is CAWMGQTVTGELFF.

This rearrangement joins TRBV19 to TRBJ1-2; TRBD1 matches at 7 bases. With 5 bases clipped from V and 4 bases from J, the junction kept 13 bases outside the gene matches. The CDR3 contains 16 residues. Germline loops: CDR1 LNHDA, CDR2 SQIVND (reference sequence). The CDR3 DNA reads TGTGCCAGTAGTCCAGGACAGGTGAAGAGACTCTATGGCTACACCTTC. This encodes CASSPGQVKRLYGYTF. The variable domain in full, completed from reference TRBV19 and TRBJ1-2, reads DGGITQSPKYLFRKEGQNVTLSCEQNLNHDAMYWYRQDPGQGLRLIYYSQIVNDFQKGDIAEGYSVSREKKESFPLTVTSAQKNPTAFYLCASSPGQVKRLYGYTFGSGTRLTVV.

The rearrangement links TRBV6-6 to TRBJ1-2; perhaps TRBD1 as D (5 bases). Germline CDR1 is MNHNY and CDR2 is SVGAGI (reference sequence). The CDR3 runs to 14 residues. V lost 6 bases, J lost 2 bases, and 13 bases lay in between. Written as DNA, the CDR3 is TGTGCCAGCAGCCCAGACAGCCACAACTATGGCTACACCTTC. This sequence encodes CASSPDSHNYGYTF.

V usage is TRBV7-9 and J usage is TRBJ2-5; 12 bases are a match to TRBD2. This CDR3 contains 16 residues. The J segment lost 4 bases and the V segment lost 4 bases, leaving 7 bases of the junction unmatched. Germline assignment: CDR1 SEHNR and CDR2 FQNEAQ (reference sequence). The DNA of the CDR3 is TGTGCCAGCAGCTCAGCTAGCGGGGGGGCCAGAGAGACCCAGTACTTC. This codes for CASSSASGGARETQYF. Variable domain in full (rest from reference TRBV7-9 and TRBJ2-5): DTGVSQNPRHKITKRGQNVTFRCDPISEHNRLYWYRQTLGQGPEFLTYFQNEAQLEKSRLLSDRFSAERPKGSFSTLEIQRTEQGDSAMYLCASSSASGGARETQYFGPGTRLLVL.